Presented here are 26 T cell receptor beta chains from one specimen sequenced in a study of Graves' ophthalmopathy and Graves' hyperthyroidism. Scientists amplified the TCR beta CDR3 regions from RNA transcripts. HTBI-primed RT-PCR formed the first round, and a multiplex PCR formed the second. TCRdb re-derived calls from the multiplex PCR reads in MiXCR, one entry per CDR3 protein. The sample consists of 400,000 to 450,000 distinct CDR3 sequences, roughly 21% of them appearing once. The sequenced sample consisted of peripheral blood. These receptors originate from a woman aged 18-29 years with stable Graves' hyperthyroidism.

This clonotype was observed a handful of times. This clone may be a read error of a much larger clone one base away. This sequence joins TRBV7-9 and TRBJ1-1; D is undetermined. CDR3 length equals 12 residues. With 2 bases removed from V and 4 bases from J, the gap between germline ends came to 5 bases. Germline V gene sequence: CDR1 SEHNR, CDR2 FQNEAQ (reference sequence). This CDR3 is CASSLTTTEAFF. Here the CDR3 DNA reads TGTGCCAGCAGCTTAACGACCACTGAAGCTTTCTTT.

At least ten counts were recorded for this clonotype. This chain joins TRBV12-3 or TRBV12-4 and TRBJ2-7; no firm D call. Trimming pared 7 bases from V and 3 bases from J, leaving 13 bases between. The CDR3 totals 13 residues. The CDR3 here is CASTPPARYEQYF. In DNA, the CDR3 is TGTGCCAGCACCCCTCCCGCTCGCTACGAGCAGTACTTC.

This clonotype was counted ten times or more. The chain uses TRBV9 and TRBJ2-5; 9 bases line up with TRBD1. Germline V CDR1 and CDR2: SGDLS, YYNGEE. This CDR3 contains 15 residues. V was pared by 4 bases and J by 2 bases, with 6 bases of the junction left unmatched. The CDR3 loop reads CASSNWDREQETQYF. In DNA, the CDR3 is TGTGCCAGCAGCAACTGGGACAGGGAGCAAGAGACCCAGTACTTC.

To note about this clonotype: A much larger clone is a single base away; this may be a read error. This sequence joins TRBV2 and TRBJ2-7, with 8 bases that match TRBD1. This CDR3 has 13 residues. The germline V gene has CDR1 SNHLY and CDR2 FYNNEI. The CDR3 sequence is CVSTGGSSYEQYF. The CDR3 bases are TGTGTCAGCACAGGGGGGAGCTCCTACGAGCAGTACTTC.

The rearrangement links TRBV18 to TRBJ1-6; D not resolved. Trimming shortened V by 6 bases and J by 3 bases, and 12 bases separated the two germline ends. CDR1 is KGHSH, CDR2 LQKENI, per germline. The length of the CDR3 is 15 residues. Written as DNA, the CDR3 is TGTGCCAGCTCCGCCCAACAAGTCTATAATTCACCCCTCCACTTT. It yields the protein CASSAQQVYNSPLHF.

This clonotype was seen many times. The V gene is TRBV11-2, the J gene TRBJ1-1, with TRBD1 as a possible D gene (6 bases). The CDR3 loop spans 14 amino acids. Per germline, CDR1 SGHAT and CDR2 FQNNGV. V lost 5 bases, J lost 5 bases, and 15 bases lay in between. CDR3 in amino acids: CASSPRGGATEAFF. The CDR3 bases are TGTGCCAGCAGCCCTCGGGGGGGCGCGACTGAAGCTTTCTTT.

There are many counts of this clonotype. The CDR3 region has the DNA TGTGCCAGCAGCGTGGGGACAGGGATCTATAGCAATCAGCCCCAGCATTTT. It translates to CASSVGTGIYSNQPQHF. The chain joins TRBV7-6 to TRBJ1-5; 9 nucleotides match TRBD1. With 5 bases clipped from V and 0 bases from J, the junction kept 8 bases outside the gene matches. This CDR3 has 17 residues. Per germline, CDR1 SGHVS and CDR2 FNYEAQ.

On this clonotype: A clone one base away is much larger, so this may be a read error. CDR3 protein: CASSLAQTNTGELCF. The DNA for the CDR3 is TGCGCCAGCAGCTTGGCACAGACAAACACCGGGGAGCTGTGTTTT. J is TRBJ2-2 and V is TRBV5-1; the D gene is possibly TRBD2 (5 bases). The germline V gene has CDR1 SGHRS and CDR2 YFSETQ. CDR3 length equals 15 residues.

As regards this clonotype: This may be a read error: a much more frequent sequence differs by one nucleotide. The chain is built from TRBV20-1 and TRBJ1-2, with TRBD1 as a possible D gene (6 bases). The germline V gene encodes CDR1 DFQATT and CDR2 SNEGSKA (reference sequence). The CDR3 sequence is 14 residues long. CDR3 DNA: TGCAGTGCTAGGTTCAGGGGTTGGGGCTATGGCTACAGCTTC. It encodes CSARFRGWGYGYSF.

This clonotype was recorded many times. The rearrangement links TRBV27 to TRBJ1-1; D is possibly TRBD1 (5 bases). The germline CDR1 and CDR2 sequences are MNHEY and SMNVEV (reference sequence). Between the trimmed V and J ends, which lost 5 bases and 0 bases, there was a span of 16 bases. CDR3 length equals 16 residues. CDR3: CASSPGTGSMNTEAFF. CDR3 sequence (DNA): TGTGCCAGCAGTCCAGGGACCGGATCCATGAACACTGAAGCTTTCTTT.

V and J are TRBV28 and TRBJ1-2, with a tentative D call TRBD1 (6 bases). Trimming took 5 bases from V and 4 from J, leaving 26 bases between them. The V gene's germline CDR1 is MDHEN and CDR2 SYDVKM. CDR3 size: 18 residues. The CDR3 DNA is TGTGCCAGCAGTGCCCCTGGGGGGGGCCCTCATACATCCTATGGCTACACCTTC. Translation gives CASSAPGGGPHTSYGYTF.

The rearrangement links TRBV7-9 to TRBJ1-2; TRBD1 agrees at 9 bases. This CDR3 is built from 14 residues. J lost 14 bases, V lost 9 bases, and 19 bases had no gene match. The V gene's germline CDR1 is SEHNR and CDR2 FQNEAQ (reference sequence). In DNA, the CDR3 is TGTGCCAGTCGCTCTTTAGGGACAGGGAAAGAAGAAACCTTC. It codes for CASRSLGTGKEETF. The full variable domain, rest sourced from reference TRBV7-9 and TRBJ1-2, is DTGVSQNPRHKITKRGQNVTFRCDPISEHNRLYWYRQTLGQGPEFLTYFQNEAQLEKSRLLSDRFSAERPKGSFSTLEIQRTEQGDSAMYLCASRSLGTGKEETFGSGTRLTVV.

About this clonotype itself: A read error may explain this, as a much larger clone is one base away. This sequence joins TRBV7-8 and TRBJ2-4; D gene uncertain. Germline CDR1 is SGHVS and CDR2 is FQNEAQ. The CDR3 covers 14 residues. CDR3 residues: CASSLVPDSNIKYF. The CDR3 DNA is TGTGCCAGCAGCTTAGTACCCGATTCAAACATTAAGTACTTC.

The chain links TRBV5-6 to TRBJ1-2; D is unclear. CDR1 and CDR2 (germline): SGHDT, YYEEEE. Trimming removed 1 base from V and 6 bases from J, with 16 bases in between. This CDR3 spans 15 amino acids. CDR3 sequence reads: CASSLLGRWLDGYTF. In nucleotides, the CDR3 is TGTGCCAGCAGCTTGTTGGGGAGGTGGTTGGATGGCTACACCTTC.

This clonotype showed up many times. This chain uses TRBV12-3 or TRBV12-4 with TRBJ1-3; 9 bases line up with TRBD1. J lost 0 bases, V lost 5 bases, and 5 bases had no gene match. The CDR3 has 16 amino acids. CDR3 protein: CASSLQGAYSGNTIYF. In nucleotides, the CDR3 is TGTGCCAGCAGTCTACAGGGGGCCTACTCTGGAAACACCATATATTTT.

Ten or more counts support this clonotype. The V call is TRBV28, the J call TRBJ1-1, with a possible D match to TRBD1 (5 bases). Germline CDR1 and CDR2: MDHEN and SYDVKM. The CDR3 length is 14 residues. With 7 bases removed from V and 4 bases from J, the gap between germline ends came to 16 bases. For the CDR3, the DNA is TGTGCCAGCACTTCCTCGGGGGGTGGCACTGAAGCTTTCTTT. Translating gives CASTSSGGGTEAFF.

This clonotype was counted at least ten times. This chain joins TRBV30 and TRBJ2-7; D might be TRBD1 (6 bases). In germline, CDR1 is GTSNPN, CDR2 SVGIG (reference sequence). This CDR3 contains 14 residues. Deletions cut 0 bases from V and 3 bases from J, with 12 bases between. CDR3 DNA: TGTGCCTGGAGTGTCCGGGACATAGGCTACGAGCAGTACTTC. It translates to CAWSVRDIGYEQYF.

The chain couples TRBV5-1 to TRBJ1-3; D is unresolved. V lost 0 bases to trimming and J lost 0 bases, with 7 bases between them. The germline gives CDR1 SGHRS, CDR2 YFSETQ. The CDR3 extends over 15 amino acids. CDR3 loop: CASSLAGSSGNTIYF. In DNA form, the CDR3 reads TGCGCCAGCAGCTTGGCCGGCAGCTCTGGAAACACCATATATTTT.

This clonotype showed up many times. V and J are TRBV29-1 and TRBJ2-7; D remains ambiguous. CDR1 SQVTM and CDR2 ANQGSEA come from the germline V gene. Trimming left V 5 bases short and J 6 bases short, with 8 bases between. The CDR3 sequence is 10 residues long. The CDR3 loop reads CSVLSAEQYF. CDR3 in DNA: TGCAGCGTTCTGAGCGCCGAGCAGTACTTC.

This clonotype appeared many times. The chain uses TRBV12-3 or TRBV12-4 and TRBJ2-7, with D unclear. The CDR3 is 13 amino acids. Deletions cut 5 bases from V and 7 bases from J, with 15 bases between. CDR3 nucleotides: TGTGCCAGCAGTCCCGGGCCAGCCACGGAGCAGTACTTC. Amino acids: CASSPGPATEQYF.

The genes are TRBV6-1 and TRBJ1-1; 7 bases fit TRBD1. The CDR3 is made up of 15 amino acids. From germline, CDR1 is MNHNS and CDR2 SASEGT. Trimming cost V 2 bases and J 0 bases; bases outside gene matches: 3. The CDR3 region is CASSEHGTVNTEAFF. The DNA for the CDR3 is TGTGCCAGCAGTGAACACGGGACAGTGAACACTGAAGCTTTCTTT.

This clonotype occurred many times. This rearrangement joins TRBV20-1 to TRBJ2-7, with 8 positions matching TRBD2. The CDR3 contains 12 residues. The germline CDR1 and CDR2 sequences are DFQATT and SNEGSKA (reference sequence). Unmatched junction bases numbered 5, after V lost 6 bases and J lost 4 bases. The DNA for the CDR3 is TGCAGTGCGACTAGCGTGGAATACGAGCAGTACTTC. Residues: CSATSVEYEQYF.

This clonotype was recorded at least ten times. The V call is TRBV19, the J call TRBJ1-1, with D perhaps matching TRBD1 (5 bases). The CDR3 has 16 amino acids. CDR1 is LNHDA and CDR2 is SQIVND in the germline V gene (reference sequence). V dropped 8 bases and J dropped 2 bases, with 21 bases sitting between them. The CDR3 here is CASAPAEGISNTEAFF. CDR3 bases: TGTGCCAGTGCCCCTGCCGAGGGGATATCAAACACTGAAGCTTTCTTT.

This clonotype has a count of ten or more. V is TRBV19 and J is TRBJ2-2; D perhaps matches TRBD1 (6 bases). The germline gives CDR1 LNHDA, CDR2 SQIVND (reference sequence). This CDR3 spans 17 amino acids. V was clipped by 2 bases and J by 4 bases, with 17 bases between them. The CDR3 nucleotides read TGTGCCAGTAGTATATTTGCCGGGCAGGGGTTCACCGGGGAGCTGTTTTTT. Encoded protein: CASSIFAGQGFTGELFF. Supplemented by reference TRBV19 and TRBJ2-2, the full variable domain reads DGGITQSPKYLFRKEGQNVTLSCEQNLNHDAMYWYRQDPGQGLRLIYYSQIVNDFQKGDIAEGYSVSREKKESFPLTVTSAQKNPTAFYLCASSIFAGQGFTGELFFGEGSRLTVL.

This clonotype has at least ten counts. One end of the junction is discordant with germline, which a read error may explain. The rearrangement joins TRBV19 to TRBJ2-4; D may be TRBD2 (5 bases). The CDR3 runs to 14 residues. In germline, CDR1 is LNHDA, CDR2 SQIVND (reference sequence). CDR3 sequence: CASQGGTAKNIKYF. The CDR3 DNA is TGTGCCAGCCAAGGAGGAACGGCCAAAAACATTAAGTACTTC. The whole variable domain, remainder taken from reference TRBV19 and TRBJ2-4, is DGGITQSPKYLFRKEGQNVTLSCEQNLNHDAMYWYRQDPGQGLRLIYYSQIVNDFQKGDIAEGYSVSREKKESFPLTVTSAQKNPTAFYLCASQGGTAKNIKYFGAGTRLSVL.

This clonotype showed up many times. Compared with germline, one end of the junction differs, possibly owing to a read error. In DNA form, the CDR3 reads TGTGCCTGCAGCCAAGTTCCAGGACAGGGGAACACTGAAGCTTTCTTT. Its protein is CACSQVPGQGNTEAFF. V is TRBV3-1 and J is TRBJ1-1, with 8 bases lining up with TRBD1. The CDR3 is 16 amino acids. Germline lookup yields CDR1 LGHDT and CDR2 YNNKEL (reference sequence).